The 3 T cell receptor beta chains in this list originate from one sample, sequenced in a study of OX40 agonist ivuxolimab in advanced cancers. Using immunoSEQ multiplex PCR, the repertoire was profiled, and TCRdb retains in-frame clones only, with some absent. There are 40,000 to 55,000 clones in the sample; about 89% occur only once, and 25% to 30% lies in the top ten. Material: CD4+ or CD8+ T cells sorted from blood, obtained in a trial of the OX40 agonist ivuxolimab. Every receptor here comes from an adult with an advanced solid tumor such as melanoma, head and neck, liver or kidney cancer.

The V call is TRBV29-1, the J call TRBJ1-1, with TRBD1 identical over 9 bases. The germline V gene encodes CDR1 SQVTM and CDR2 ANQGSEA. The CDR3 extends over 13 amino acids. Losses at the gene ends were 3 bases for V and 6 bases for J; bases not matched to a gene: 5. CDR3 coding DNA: TGCAGCGTTGAGGTGGGACAGGGCGCTGAAGCTTTCTTT. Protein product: CSVEVGQGAEAFF.

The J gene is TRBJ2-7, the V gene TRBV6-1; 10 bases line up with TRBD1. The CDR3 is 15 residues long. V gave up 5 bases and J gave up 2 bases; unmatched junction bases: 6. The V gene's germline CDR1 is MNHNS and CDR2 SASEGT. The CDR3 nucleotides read TGTGCCAGCAGTTCGTCGACAGGGGGCCCCTACGAGCAGTACTTC. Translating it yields CASSSSTGGPYEQYF.

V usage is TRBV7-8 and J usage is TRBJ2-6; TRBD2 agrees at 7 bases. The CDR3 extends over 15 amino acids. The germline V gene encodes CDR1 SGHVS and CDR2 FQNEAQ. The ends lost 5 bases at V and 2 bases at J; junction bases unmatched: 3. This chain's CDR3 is CASSVLATGANVLTF. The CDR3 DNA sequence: TGTGCCAGCAGCGTACTAGCGACTGGGGCCAACGTCCTGACTTTC.